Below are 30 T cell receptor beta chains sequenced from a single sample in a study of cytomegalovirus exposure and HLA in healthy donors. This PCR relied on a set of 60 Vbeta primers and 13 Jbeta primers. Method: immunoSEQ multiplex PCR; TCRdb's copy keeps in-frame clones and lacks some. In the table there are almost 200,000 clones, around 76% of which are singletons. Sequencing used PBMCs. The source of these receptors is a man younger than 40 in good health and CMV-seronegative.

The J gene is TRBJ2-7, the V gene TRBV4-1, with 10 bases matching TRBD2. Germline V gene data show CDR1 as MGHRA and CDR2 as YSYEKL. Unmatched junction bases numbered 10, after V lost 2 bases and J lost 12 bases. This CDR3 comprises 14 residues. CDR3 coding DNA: TGCGCCAGCAGCCAATTTGGACTAGCGGACTATCGGTACTTC. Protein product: CASSQFGLADYRYF.

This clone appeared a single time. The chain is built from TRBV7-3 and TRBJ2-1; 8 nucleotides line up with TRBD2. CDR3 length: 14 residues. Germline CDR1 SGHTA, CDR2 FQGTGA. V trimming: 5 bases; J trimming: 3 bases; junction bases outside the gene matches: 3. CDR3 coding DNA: TGTGCCAGCAGCCTCACTAGCGGCTACAATGAGCAGTTCTTC. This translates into CASSLTSGYNEQFF. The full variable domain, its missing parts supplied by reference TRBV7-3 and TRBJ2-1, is GAGVSQTPSNKVTEKGKYVELRCDPISGHTALYWYRQSLGQGPEFLIYFQGTGAADDSGLPNDRFFAVRPEGSVSTLKIQRTERGDSAVYLCASSLTSGYNEQFFGPGTRLTVL.

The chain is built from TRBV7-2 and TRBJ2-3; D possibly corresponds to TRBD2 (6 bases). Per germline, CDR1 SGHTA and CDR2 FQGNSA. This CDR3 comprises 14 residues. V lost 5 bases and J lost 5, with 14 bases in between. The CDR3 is CASSIDGTLDTQYF. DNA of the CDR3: TGTGCCAGCAGCATAGACGGGACTCTAGATACGCAGTATTTT. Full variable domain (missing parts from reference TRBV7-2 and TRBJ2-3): GAGVSQSPSNKVTEKGKDVELRCDPISGHTALYWYRQSLGQGLEFLIYFQGNSAPDKSGLPSDRFSAERTGGSVSTLTIQRTQQEDSAVYLCASSIDGTLDTQYFGPGTRLTVL.

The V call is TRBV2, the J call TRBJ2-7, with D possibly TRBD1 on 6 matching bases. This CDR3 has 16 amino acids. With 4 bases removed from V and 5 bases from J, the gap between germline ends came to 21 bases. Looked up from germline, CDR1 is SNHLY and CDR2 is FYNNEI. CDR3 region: CASSASSGRGYHEQYF. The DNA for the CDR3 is TGTGCCAGCAGTGCCTCAAGTGGCAGGGGTTACCACGAGCAGTACTTC.

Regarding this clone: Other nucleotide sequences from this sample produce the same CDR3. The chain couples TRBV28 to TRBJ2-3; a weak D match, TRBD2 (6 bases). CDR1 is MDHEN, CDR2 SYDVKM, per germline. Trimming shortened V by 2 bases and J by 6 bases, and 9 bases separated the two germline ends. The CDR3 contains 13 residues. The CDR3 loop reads CASSLAGRDTQYF. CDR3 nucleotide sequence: TGTGCCAGCAGTTTAGCGGGACGGGATACGCAGTATTTT. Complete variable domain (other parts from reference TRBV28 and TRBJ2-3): DVKVTQSSRYLVKRTGEKVFLECVQDMDHENMFWYRQDPGLGLRLIYFSYDVKMKEKGDIPEGYSVSREKKERFSLILESASTNQTSMYLCASSLAGRDTQYFGPGTRLTVL.

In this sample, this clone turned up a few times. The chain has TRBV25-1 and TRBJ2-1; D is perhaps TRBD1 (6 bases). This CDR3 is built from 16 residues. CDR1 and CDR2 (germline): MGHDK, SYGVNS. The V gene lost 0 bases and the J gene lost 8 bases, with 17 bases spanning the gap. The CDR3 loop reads CASSEYKSGESDEQFF. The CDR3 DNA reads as TGTGCCAGCAGTGAATATAAATCAGGGGAGTCCGATGAGCAGTTCTTC.

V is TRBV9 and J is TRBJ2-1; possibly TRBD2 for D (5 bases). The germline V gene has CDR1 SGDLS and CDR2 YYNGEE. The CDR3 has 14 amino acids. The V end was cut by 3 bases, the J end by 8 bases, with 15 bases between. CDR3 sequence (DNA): TGTGCCAGCAGCGCCGCTACTAGAGGCCATGAGCAGTTCTTC. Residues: CASSAATRGHEQFF.

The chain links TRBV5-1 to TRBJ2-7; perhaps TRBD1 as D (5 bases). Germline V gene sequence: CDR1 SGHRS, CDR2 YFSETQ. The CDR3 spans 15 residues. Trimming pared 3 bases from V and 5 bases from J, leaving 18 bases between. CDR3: CASSSPGAGVHEQYF. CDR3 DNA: TGCGCCAGCAGCTCCCCTGGGGCTGGGGTTCACGAGCAGTACTTC.

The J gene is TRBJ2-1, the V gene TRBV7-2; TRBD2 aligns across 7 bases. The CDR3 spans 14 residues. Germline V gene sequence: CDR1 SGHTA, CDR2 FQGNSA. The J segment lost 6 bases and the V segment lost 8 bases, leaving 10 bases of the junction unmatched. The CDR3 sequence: CASSLVLAVNEQFF. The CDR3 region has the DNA TGTGCCAGCTCGCTGGTGCTAGCGGTCAATGAGCAGTTCTTC.

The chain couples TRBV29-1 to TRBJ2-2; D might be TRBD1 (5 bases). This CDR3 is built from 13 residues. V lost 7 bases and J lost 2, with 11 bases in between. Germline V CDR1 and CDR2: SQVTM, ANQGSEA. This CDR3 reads CSAHRTNTGELFF. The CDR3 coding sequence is TGCAGCGCCCACCGGACAAACACCGGGGAGCTGTTTTTT.

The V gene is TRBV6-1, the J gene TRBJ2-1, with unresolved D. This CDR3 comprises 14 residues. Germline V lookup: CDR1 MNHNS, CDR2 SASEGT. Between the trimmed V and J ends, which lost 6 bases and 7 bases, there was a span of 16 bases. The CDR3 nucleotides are TGTGCCAGCAGCCAGAATTGGGCTCGGAATGAGCAGTTCTTC. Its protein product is CASSQNWARNEQFF.

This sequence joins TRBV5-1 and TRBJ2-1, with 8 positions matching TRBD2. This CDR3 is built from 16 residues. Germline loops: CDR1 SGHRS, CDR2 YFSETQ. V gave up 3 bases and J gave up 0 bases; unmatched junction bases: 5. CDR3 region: CASSSRRGGSYNEQFF. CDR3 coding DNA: TGCGCCAGCAGCTCGCGACGGGGGGGCTCCTACAATGAGCAGTTCTTC.

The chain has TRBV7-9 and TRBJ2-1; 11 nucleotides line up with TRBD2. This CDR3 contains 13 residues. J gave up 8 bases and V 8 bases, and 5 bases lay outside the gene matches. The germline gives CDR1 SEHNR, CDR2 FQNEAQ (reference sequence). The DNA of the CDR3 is TGTGCCAGCGCGACTAGCGGGGATTATGAGCAGTTCTTC. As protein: CASATSGDYEQFF.

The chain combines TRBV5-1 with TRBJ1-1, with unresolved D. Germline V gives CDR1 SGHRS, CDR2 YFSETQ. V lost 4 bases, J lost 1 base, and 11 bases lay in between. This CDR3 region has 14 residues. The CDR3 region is CASSVDGGNTEAFF. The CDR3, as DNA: TGCGCCAGCAGCGTGGACGGAGGGAACACTGAAGCTTTCTTT.

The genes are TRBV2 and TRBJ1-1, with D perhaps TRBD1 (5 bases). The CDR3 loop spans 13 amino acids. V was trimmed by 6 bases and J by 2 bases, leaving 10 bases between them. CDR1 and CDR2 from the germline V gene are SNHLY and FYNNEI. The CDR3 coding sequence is TGTGCCAGCAGCGGCGACAGCAACACTGAAGCTTTCTTT. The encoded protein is CASSGDSNTEAFF.

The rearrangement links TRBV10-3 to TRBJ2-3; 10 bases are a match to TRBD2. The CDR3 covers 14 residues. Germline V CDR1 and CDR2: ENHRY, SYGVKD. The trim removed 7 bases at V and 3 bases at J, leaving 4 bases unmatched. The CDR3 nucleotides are TGTGCCATCAAGGCTAGCGGGAGTACAGATACGCAGTATTTT. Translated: CAIKASGSTDTQYF.

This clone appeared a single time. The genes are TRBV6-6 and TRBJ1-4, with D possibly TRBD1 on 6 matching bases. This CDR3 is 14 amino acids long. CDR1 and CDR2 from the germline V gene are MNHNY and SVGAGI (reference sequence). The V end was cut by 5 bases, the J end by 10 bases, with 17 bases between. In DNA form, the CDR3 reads TGTGCCAGCAGTACCCAGGGGAAGTTAGGAAAACTGTTTTTT. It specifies CASSTQGKLGKLFF.

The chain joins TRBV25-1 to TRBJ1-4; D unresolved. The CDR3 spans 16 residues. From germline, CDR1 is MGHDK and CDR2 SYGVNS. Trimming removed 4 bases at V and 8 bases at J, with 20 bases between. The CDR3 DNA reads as TGTGCCAGCAGTGGCGGTACGGGAAACCCCGCCGAAAAACTGTTTTTT. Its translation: CASSGGTGNPAEKLFF. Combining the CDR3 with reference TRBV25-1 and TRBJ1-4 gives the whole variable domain EADIYQTPRYLVIGTGKKITLECSQTMGHDKMYWYQQDPGMELHLIHYSYGVNSTEKGDLSSESTVSRIRTEHFPLTLESARPSHTSQYLCASSGGTGNPAEKLFFGSGTQLSVL.

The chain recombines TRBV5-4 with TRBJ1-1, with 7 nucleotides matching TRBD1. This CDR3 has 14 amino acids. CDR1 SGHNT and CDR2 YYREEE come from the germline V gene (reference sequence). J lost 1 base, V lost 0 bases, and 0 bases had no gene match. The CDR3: CASSLGTGNTEAFF. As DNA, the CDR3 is TGTGCCAGCAGCTTGGGGACAGGGAACACTGAAGCTTTCTTT.

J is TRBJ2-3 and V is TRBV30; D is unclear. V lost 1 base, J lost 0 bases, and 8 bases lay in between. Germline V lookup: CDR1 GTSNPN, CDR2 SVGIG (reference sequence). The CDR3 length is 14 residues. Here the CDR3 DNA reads TGTGCCTGGAGTGGAGGAGTTAGCACAGATACGCAGTATTTT. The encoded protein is CAWSGGVSTDTQYF.

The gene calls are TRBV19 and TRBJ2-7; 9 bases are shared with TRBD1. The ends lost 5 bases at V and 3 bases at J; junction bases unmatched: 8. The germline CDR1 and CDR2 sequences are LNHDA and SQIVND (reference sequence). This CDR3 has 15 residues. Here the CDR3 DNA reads TGTGCCAGTAGTGACTCCCGGGACAGGGACTACGAGCAGTACTTC. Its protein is CASSDSRDRDYEQYF.

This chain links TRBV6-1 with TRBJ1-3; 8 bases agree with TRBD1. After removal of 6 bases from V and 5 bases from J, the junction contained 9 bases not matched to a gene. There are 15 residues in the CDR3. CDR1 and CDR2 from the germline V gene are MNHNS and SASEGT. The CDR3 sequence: CASRDRDRIRNTIYF. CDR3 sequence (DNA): TGTGCCAGCAGAGACCGGGACAGGATAAGAAACACCATATATTTT.

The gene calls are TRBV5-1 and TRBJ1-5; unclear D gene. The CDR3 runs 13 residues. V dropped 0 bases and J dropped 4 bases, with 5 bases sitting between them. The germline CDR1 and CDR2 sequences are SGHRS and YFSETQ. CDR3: CASSLDGNQPQHF. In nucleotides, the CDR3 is TGCGCCAGCAGCTTGGACGGGAATCAGCCCCAGCATTTT.

The CDR3 spells CASSLEAGQGLLNSPLHF. CDR3 DNA sequence: TGTGCCAGCAGCTTAGAGGCGGGACAGGGTCTTCTTAATTCACCCCTCCACTTT. This rearrangement joins TRBV11-2 to TRBJ1-6; 9 nucleotides line up with TRBD1. V was clipped by 0 bases and J by 6 bases; unmatched bases: 9. Germline CDR1 reads SGHAT; CDR2 reads FQNNGV. CDR3 length: 18 amino acids.

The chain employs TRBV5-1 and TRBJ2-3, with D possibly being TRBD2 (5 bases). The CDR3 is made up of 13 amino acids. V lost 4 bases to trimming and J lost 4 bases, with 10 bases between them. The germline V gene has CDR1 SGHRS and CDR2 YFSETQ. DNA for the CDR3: TGCGCCAGCAGCGCGGAGGCAGCAGATACGCAGTATTTT. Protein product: CASSAEAADTQYF.

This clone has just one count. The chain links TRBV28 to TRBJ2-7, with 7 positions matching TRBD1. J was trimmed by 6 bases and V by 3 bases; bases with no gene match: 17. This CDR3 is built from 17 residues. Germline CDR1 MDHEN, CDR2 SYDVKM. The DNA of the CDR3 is TGTGCCAGCAGTTTCCCGGTGAGGGACAGTTTGAGGGGCGAGCAGTACTTC. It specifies CASSFPVRDSLRGEQYF. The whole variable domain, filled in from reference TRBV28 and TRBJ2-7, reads DVKVTQSSRYLVKRTGEKVFLECVQDMDHENMFWYRQDPGLGLRLIYFSYDVKMKEKGDIPEGYSVSREKKERFSLILESASTNQTSMYLCASSFPVRDSLRGEQYFGPGTRLTVT.

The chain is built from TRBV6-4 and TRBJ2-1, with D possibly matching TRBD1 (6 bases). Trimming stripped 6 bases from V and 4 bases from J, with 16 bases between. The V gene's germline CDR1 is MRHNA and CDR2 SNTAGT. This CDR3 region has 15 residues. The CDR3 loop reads CASRPRAGVYNEQFF. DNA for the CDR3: TGTGCCAGCAGGCCTCGGGCAGGGGTGTACAATGAGCAGTTCTTC.

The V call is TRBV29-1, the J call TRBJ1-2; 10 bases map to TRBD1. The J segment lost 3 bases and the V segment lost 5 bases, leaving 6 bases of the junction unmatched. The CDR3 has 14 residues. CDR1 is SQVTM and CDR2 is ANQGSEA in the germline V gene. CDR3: CSVTPGQGHYGYTF. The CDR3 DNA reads TGCAGCGTTACTCCGGGACAGGGGCACTATGGCTACACCTTC.

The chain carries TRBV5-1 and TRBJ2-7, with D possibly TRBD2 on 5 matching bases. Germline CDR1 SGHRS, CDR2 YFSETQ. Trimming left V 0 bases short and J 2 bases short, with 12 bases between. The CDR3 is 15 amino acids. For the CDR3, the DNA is TGCGCCAGCAGCTTGGGCGGAGGAACTACCTACGAGCAGTACTTC. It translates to CASSLGGGTTYEQYF.

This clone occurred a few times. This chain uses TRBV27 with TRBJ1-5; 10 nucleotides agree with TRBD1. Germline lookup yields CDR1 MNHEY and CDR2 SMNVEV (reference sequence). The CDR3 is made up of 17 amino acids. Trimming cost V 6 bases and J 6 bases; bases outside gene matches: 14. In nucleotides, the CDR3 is TGTGCCAGCAGCCATACCGGGACAGGGGATTCGGGTCAGCCCCAGCATTTT. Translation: CASSHTGTGDSGQPQHF.